Following are 30 T cell receptor beta chains from one sample sequenced in a study of T-cell reconstitution after alpha-beta-depleted transplantation in children. Molecular barcoding with unique molecular identifiers was used for the TCRbeta library. TCRdb reanalysed the PCR reads using MiXCR and keeps one entry per CDR3 protein. This sample yields approximately 270,000 distinct CDR3 sequences, of which more than 8% are seen a single time; about 9.5% belongs to the top ten. The sequencing here drew on PBMCs from the stem cell graft donor, taken from the stem cell graft. These receptors all come from a human donor who donated a stem cell graft to a child with SCID.

In this sample, this clonotype turned up a few times. The chain has TRBV5-1 and TRBJ2-7, with 9 bases lining up with TRBD2. The CDR3 sequence is 17 residues long. Germline V lookup: CDR1 SGHRS, CDR2 YFSETQ. V trimming: 0 bases; J trimming: 3 bases; junction bases outside the gene matches: 10. For the CDR3, the DNA is TGCGCCAGCAGCTTGGTTCAACTAGCGGGCAAAAACTACGAGCAGTACTTC. Translating it yields CASSLVQLAGKNYEQYF.

The rearrangement links TRBV7-8 to TRBJ1-2, with 7 bases lining up with TRBD1. This CDR3 comprises 13 residues. The J segment lost 7 bases and the V segment lost 2 bases, leaving 4 bases of the junction unmatched. Germline V CDR1 and CDR2: SGHVS, FQNEAQ. CDR3 nucleotide sequence: TGTGCCAGCAGCTTACCACAGGGGTCTGGCTACACCTTC. Amino acids: CASSLPQGSGYTF.

The J gene is TRBJ2-5, the V gene TRBV19; a weak D match, TRBD2 (5 bases). This CDR3 spans 14 amino acids. V lost 6 bases and J lost 0, with 11 bases in between. Per germline, CDR1 LNHDA and CDR2 SQIVND (reference sequence). CDR3 in amino acids: CASSSRRYQETQYF. Written as DNA, the CDR3 is TGTGCCAGTAGCTCTAGGAGGTACCAAGAGACCCAGTACTTC.

The V and J genes are TRBV2 and TRBJ2-7; 10 bases are shared with TRBD2. The germline gives CDR1 SNHLY, CDR2 FYNNEI. There are 14 residues in the CDR3. After removal of 4 bases from V and 5 bases from J, the junction contained 5 bases not matched to a gene. The CDR3 loop reads CASSGLAGENEQYF. The CDR3, as DNA: TGTGCCAGCAGTGGTCTAGCGGGGGAAAACGAGCAGTACTTC.

This clonotype was detected many times. The rearrangement links TRBV6-5 to TRBJ1-4, with TRBD1 identical over 8 bases. The CDR3 is 16 residues long. The germline V gene has CDR1 MNHEY and CDR2 SVGAGI. V lost 6 bases, J lost 6 bases, and 12 bases stayed unmatched. The DNA for the CDR3 is TGTGCCAGCAGACTGAGACCGGGACAGGTTTATGAAAAACTGTTTTTT. Its translation: CASRLRPGQVYEKLFF.

The chain uses TRBV5-1 and TRBJ1-4; no reliable D call. The CDR3 runs 14 residues. V was cut by 1 base and J by 6 bases, with 10 bases left in between. Germline V lookup: CDR1 SGHRS, CDR2 YFSETQ. The CDR3: CASSLSAQDEKLFF. CDR3 coding DNA: TGCGCCAGCAGCTTGTCCGCCCAGGATGAAAAACTGTTTTTT.

This chain uses TRBV5-4 with TRBJ2-3; D possibly corresponds to TRBD2 (5 bases). This CDR3 spans 12 amino acids. CDR1 and CDR2 (germline): SGHNT, YYREEE (reference sequence). Trimming removed 3 bases from V and 7 bases from J, with 9 bases in between. CDR3 sequence (DNA): TGTGCCAGCAGCTCTATAGCGAATACGCAGTATTTT. This codes for CASSSIANTQYF.

This clonotype was detected ten times or more. The rearrangement joins TRBV7-9 to TRBJ2-1, with 9 bases that match TRBD2. Germline CDR1 is SEHNR and CDR2 is FQNEAQ (reference sequence). This CDR3 is 16 amino acids long. Unmatched junction bases numbered 5, after V lost 3 bases and J lost 2 bases. CDR3 nucleotides: TGTGCCAGCAGCTTCACTAGCGGGCGGACCTACAATGAGCAGTTCTTC. Its protein is CASSFTSGRTYNEQFF.

This clonotype was seen only a few times. The genes are TRBV7-7 and TRBJ2-3; D possibly corresponds to TRBD2 (6 bases). This CDR3 is 15 amino acids long. Trimming stripped 5 bases from V and 0 bases from J, with 12 bases between. In germline, CDR1 is SSHAT, CDR2 FNYEAQ (reference sequence). This chain's CDR3 is CASSPGSGSTDTQYF. CDR3 nucleotide sequence: TGTGCCAGCAGCCCCGGGAGTGGGAGCACAGATACGCAGTATTTT.

This clonotype was seen only a few times. The chain links TRBV20-1 to TRBJ2-7, with 11 bases matching TRBD1. CDR3 length equals 13 residues. The V gene end was trimmed by 6 bases and the J gene end by 6 bases; junction bases not matched to a gene: 7. CDR1 and CDR2 (germline): DFQATT, SNEGSKA (reference sequence). CDR3 region: CSATDRGLSEQYF. CDR3 coding DNA: TGCAGTGCAACGGACAGGGGGCTCTCCGAGCAGTACTTC.

The V and J genes are TRBV7-2 and TRBJ2-7; 7 bases are a match to TRBD1. This CDR3 comprises 13 residues. The V gene's germline CDR1 is SGHTA and CDR2 FQGNSA. Trimming took 2 bases from V and 4 from J; bases not matched to a gene: 2. CDR3 in DNA: TGTGCCAGCAGCTTACCGGACAGGTACGAGCAGTACTTC. This translates into CASSLPDRYEQYF.

V gene TRBV24-1 combines with J gene TRBJ2-3; possible D gene TRBD2, 5 bases. Trimming removed 4 bases at V and 1 base at J, with 11 bases between. Looked up from germline, CDR1 is KGHDR and CDR2 is SFDVKD. CDR3 length: 15 amino acids. Here the CDR3 DNA reads TGTGCCACCAGTGAAGTTTCCGGGGGCACAGATACGCAGTATTTT. Protein: CATSEVSGGTDTQYF.

This clonotype was counted ten times or more. The chain carries TRBV2 and TRBJ2-1; D may match TRBD1 or TRBD2 (6 bases each). Germline CDR1 reads SNHLY; CDR2 reads FYNNEI. The CDR3 is 12 residues long. The CDR3 DNA sequence: TGTGCTCCCGGGGGCAGCACAAGTAGGCAGTTCTTC. Its translation is CAPGGSTSRQFF.

The rearrangement links TRBV20-1 to TRBJ2-5, with D tentatively TRBD2 (6 bases). Trimming took 1 base from V and 5 from J, leaving 26 bases between them. The CDR3 consists of 18 residues. The germline V gene has CDR1 DFQATT and CDR2 SNEGSKA (reference sequence). The CDR3 is CSARAGGTGSSPRETQYF. The CDR3 DNA follows: TGCAGTGCTAGAGCTGGCGGGACGGGCAGCTCTCCAAGGGAGACCCAGTACTTC.

This clonotype has at least ten counts. The rearrangement links TRBV5-1 to TRBJ2-3; D is perhaps TRBD1 (8 bases). The CDR3 is 16 amino acids. The germline V and J ends were trimmed by 0 bases and 3 bases, with 14 bases remaining between them. Germline lookup yields CDR1 SGHRS and CDR2 YFSETQ. The CDR3, as DNA: TGCGCCAGCAGCTTGGCCGACAGGGGAGGGACAGATACGCAGTATTTT. Amino acids: CASSLADRGGTDTQYF.

This clonotype was detected only a few times. The V call is TRBV7-9, the J call TRBJ2-5; the match to TRBD1 covers 7 bases. CDR1 and CDR2 from the germline V gene are SEHNR and FQNEAQ (reference sequence). Losses at the gene ends were 5 bases for V and 1 base for J; bases not matched to a gene: 7. CDR3 length: 15 residues. CDR3 protein: CASSLGTVGQETQYF. The CDR3 DNA reads TGTGCCAGCAGCCTTGGGACAGTGGGCCAAGAGACCCAGTACTTC.

This clonotype has a single count. This rearrangement joins TRBV7-8 to TRBJ2-3; D could derive from TRBD1 or TRBD2 (6 bases each). V lost 1 base and J lost 4, with 12 bases in between. The CDR3 has 15 residues. Germline CDR1 and CDR2: SGHVS and FQNEAQ. CDR3: CASSLDGGRADTQYF. The CDR3 nucleotides read TGTGCCAGCAGCTTAGATGGGGGGCGTGCAGATACGCAGTATTTT.

This clonotype was detected a few times. The J gene is TRBJ2-1, the V gene TRBV29-1; D perhaps matches TRBD1 (5 bases). The CDR3 extends over 13 amino acids. Trimming cost V 4 bases and J 3 bases, with 10 bases left between them. CDR1 is SQVTM and CDR2 is ANQGSEA in the germline V gene. Here the CDR3 reads CSVVSGHYNEQFF. The DNA of the CDR3 is TGCAGCGTTGTTTCAGGACACTACAATGAGCAGTTCTTC.

This clonotype has a count of ten or more. The rearrangement joins TRBV27 to TRBJ2-3; 8 bases agree with TRBD1. From germline, CDR1 is MNHEY and CDR2 SMNVEV (reference sequence). Trimming removed 6 bases from V and 2 bases from J; junction bases left unmatched: 7. The CDR3 is 15 residues long. Here the CDR3 reads CASSLRDRPTDTQYF. The CDR3 DNA reads TGTGCCAGCAGCCTCCGGGACAGGCCCACAGATACGCAGTATTTT.

This clonotype was picked up many times. The chain carries TRBV12-5 and TRBJ2-7, with D possibly TRBD1 on 6 matching bases. The V and J ends lost 4 bases and 6 bases respectively, with 16 bases between them. From germline, CDR1 is LGHNT and CDR2 FRNRAP. The CDR3 length is 14 residues. This CDR3 reads CASGWGSRGSEQYF. CDR3 nucleotide sequence: TGTGCTAGTGGTTGGGGGAGCAGGGGCAGCGAGCAGTACTTC.

CDR3 loop: CSAREIQGHRGYTF. The CDR3 region has the DNA TGCAGTGCTAGAGAAATCCAGGGGCATCGTGGCTACACCTTC. The genes are TRBV20-1 and TRBJ1-2; weak D call: TRBD1 (6 bases). The CDR3 has 14 amino acids. Trimming pared 0 bases from V and 7 bases from J, leaving 15 bases between. Germline V gene data show CDR1 as DFQATT and CDR2 as SNEGSKA (reference sequence).

To note about this clonotype: A much larger clone lies one base from this, so it may be a read error. The V call is TRBV3-1, the J call TRBJ1-2; possible D gene TRBD1, 5 bases. Germline CDR1 and CDR2: LGHDT and YNNKEL (reference sequence). This CDR3 comprises 14 residues. CDR3: CGSSQGAGGYGYTF. CDR3 bases: TGTGGCAGCAGCCAAGGGGCCGGCGGGTATGGCTACACCTTC.

This clonotype was detected a few times. The CDR3 DNA follows: TGCGCCAGCATTGGAGTGACTCCGGGGGAGCTGTTTTTT. Residues: CASIGVTPGELFF. The chain couples TRBV5-1 to TRBJ2-2; D gene unclear. Germline lookup yields CDR1 SGHRS and CDR2 YFSETQ. The CDR3 has 13 amino acids. Trimming took off 6 bases at V and 8 bases at J, with 14 bases between the two ends.

The chain carries TRBV5-1 and TRBJ1-1; TRBD1 might be the D (5 bases). From germline, CDR1 is SGHRS and CDR2 YFSETQ. V gave up 0 bases and J gave up 7 bases, with 10 bases separating them. The CDR3 covers 13 residues. Written as DNA, the CDR3 is TGCGCCAGCAGCTTGGGACAGCTAGATGAAGCTTTCTTT. Amino acids: CASSLGQLDEAFF.

This chain links TRBV19 with TRBJ2-1, with D unclear. Germline V gene sequence: CDR1 LNHDA, CDR2 SQIVND (reference sequence). Trimming took 1 base from V and 6 from J, leaving 13 bases between them. The CDR3 has 15 amino acids. The CDR3: CASSIGQKGSNEQFF. Here the CDR3 DNA reads TGTGCCAGTAGTATAGGGCAGAAGGGATCCAATGAGCAGTTCTTC.

V usage is TRBV19 and J usage is TRBJ2-5, with 12 bases aligning to TRBD2. V lost 7 bases and J lost 5; bases outside the gene matches: 8. Germline V CDR1 and CDR2: LNHDA, SQIVND (reference sequence). There are 15 residues in the CDR3. This CDR3 is CASNPSGGAWETQYF. DNA for the CDR3: TGTGCCAGTAATCCTAGCGGGGGGGCTTGGGAGACCCAGTACTTC. Full variable domain (missing parts from reference TRBV19 and TRBJ2-5): DGGITQSPKYLFRKEGQNVTLSCEQNLNHDAMYWYRQDPGQGLRLIYYSQIVNDFQKGDIAEGYSVSREKKESFPLTVTSAQKNPTAFYLCASNPSGGAWETQYFGPGTRLLVL.

V usage is TRBV20-1 and J usage is TRBJ2-3, with D hard to call. Germline CDR1 reads DFQATT; CDR2 reads SNEGSKA (reference sequence). Trimming stripped 8 bases from V and 6 bases from J, with 12 bases between. CDR3 length equals 11 residues. The CDR3 region has the DNA TGCAGTCCCCTCCGAGGTGATACGCAGTATTTT. It translates to CSPLRGDTQYF.

The chain couples TRBV10-1 to TRBJ2-1; 7 nucleotides match TRBD1. V shed 4 bases, J shed 7 bases, and the junction held 19 bases outside the gene matches. Germline CDR1 and CDR2: WNHNN and SYGVQD (reference sequence). This CDR3 contains 18 residues. This CDR3 is CASSGGNSRQGKRNEQFF. CDR3 bases: TGCGCCAGCAGTGGTGGGAATTCAAGACAGGGAAAACGAAATGAGCAGTTCTTC.

The sample holds many counts of this clonotype. The chain has TRBV3-1 and TRBJ2-5; 7 bases agree with TRBD1. CDR3 length equals 14 residues. The V segment lost 1 base and the J segment 5 bases; nucleotides outside the gene matches: 4. CDR1 is LGHDT, CDR2 YNNKEL, per germline (reference sequence). CDR3 protein: CASSQVDRPETQYF. The CDR3 coding sequence is TGTGCCAGCAGCCAAGTGGACAGGCCGGAGACCCAGTACTTC.

V usage is TRBV7-6 and J usage is TRBJ2-7, with D perhaps given as TRBD1 or TRBD2 (6 bases each). Trimming removed 1 base from V and 6 bases from J, with 13 bases in between. This CDR3 is 14 amino acids long. Germline V gene sequence: CDR1 SGHVS, CDR2 FNYEAQ. The CDR3 loop is CASSLEVQGGEQYF. CDR3 DNA: TGTGCCAGCAGCTTAGAAGTACAGGGAGGCGAGCAGTACTTC.